This T cell receptor (beta chain) was recorded in a study of cytomegalovirus exposure and HLA in healthy donors. Study observations and caveats: Researchers catalogued around 150 TCR beta chains as cytomegalovirus-associated. Common viral pathogens (according to a later analysis) appeared linked to several of the most significant clusters.

On this clone itself: Its antigen is as yet unknown.

A multiplex PCR was run with 60 Vbeta primers and 13 Jbeta primers. Clones were sequenced by immunoSEQ multiplex PCR, and TCRdb holds only the in-frame ones, with some missing. The repertoire holds around 130,000 clones, with approximately 85% as singletons. This TCR came from a boy aged 10-17 years in good health and CMV-seronegative. The specimen was PBMCs.

The CDR3 sequence is CASSLGGADEQFF. CDR3 nucleotides: TGTGCCAGCAGCTTGGGTGGGGCGGATGAGCAGTTCTTC. The rearrangement uses TRBV5-8 and TRBJ2-1; possible D gene TRBD1, 5 bases. The CDR3 contains 13 residues. V was trimmed by 0 bases and J by 8 bases, leaving 9 bases between them. The germline V gene has CDR1 SGHTS and CDR2 YDEGEE.